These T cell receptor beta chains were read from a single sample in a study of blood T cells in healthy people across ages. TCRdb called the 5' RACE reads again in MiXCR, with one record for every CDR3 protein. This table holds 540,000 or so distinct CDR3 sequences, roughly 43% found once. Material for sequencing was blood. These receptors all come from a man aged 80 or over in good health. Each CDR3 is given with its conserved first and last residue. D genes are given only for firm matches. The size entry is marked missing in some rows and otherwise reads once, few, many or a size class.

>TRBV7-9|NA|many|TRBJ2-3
TGTGCCAGCAGCCTGGACACAGATACGCAGTATTTT
CASSLDTDTQYF
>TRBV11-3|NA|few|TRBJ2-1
TGTGCCAGCAGCTTAGGTATCGAGCAGGGAGAGCAGTTCTTC
CASSLGIEQGEQFF
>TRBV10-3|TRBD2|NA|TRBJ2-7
TGTGCCATCAGTGAGTCGAGACTAGCGGGGCACCTTAGGGAGCAGTACTTC
CAISESRLAGHLREQYF
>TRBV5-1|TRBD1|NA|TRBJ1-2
TGCGCCAGCAGCTTGTCAACAGGGGGAATCGATGGCTACACCTTC
CASSLSTGGIDGYTF
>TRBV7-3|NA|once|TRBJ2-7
TGTGCCAGCAGCTTCACCCCCGCTGGCGACGAGCAGTACTTC
CASSFTPAGDEQYF
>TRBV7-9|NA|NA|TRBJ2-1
TGTGCCAGCAGCTCCCCCCACGAGGGTGGGGCGGACAATGAGCAGTTCTTC
CASSSPHEGGADNEQFF
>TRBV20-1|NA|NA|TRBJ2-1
TGCAGTGCTAGGATACCCTCCGGGATCGAGCAGTTCTTC
CSARIPSGIEQFF
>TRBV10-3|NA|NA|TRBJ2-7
TGTGCCATCAGTGAGTCGAAGGGTAGCGGCTACGAGCAGTACTTC
CAISESKGSGYEQYF
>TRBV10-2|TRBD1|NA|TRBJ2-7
TGCGCCAGCAGTGAGTCACAGGGGGCCTACGAGCAGTACTTC
CASSESQGAYEQYF
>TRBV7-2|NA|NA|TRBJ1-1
TGTGCCAGCAGCGCCGCTCCCGGGACAGAAGCTTTCTTT
CASSAAPGTEAFF
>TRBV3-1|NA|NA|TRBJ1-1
TGTGCCAGCAGCCATCGGCCCGAGACCACTGAAGCTTTCTTT
CASSHRPETTEAFF
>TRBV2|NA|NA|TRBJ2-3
TGTGCCAGCAGTGGGACACTGAGCACAGATACGCAGTATTTT
CASSGTLSTDTQYF
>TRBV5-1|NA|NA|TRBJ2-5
TGCGCCAGCAGCTTGGGATCCACTACGTCGGGGGAGACCCAGTACTTC
CASSLGSTTSGETQYF
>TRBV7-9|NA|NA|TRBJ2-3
TGTGCCAGCAGCTTAGTTCCAGATACGCAGTATTTT
CASSLVPDTQYF
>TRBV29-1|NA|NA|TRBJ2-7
TGCAGCGTTGAAGATCGAGCAAAGACCACCTACAATGAGCAGTACTTC
CSVEDRAKTTYNEQYF
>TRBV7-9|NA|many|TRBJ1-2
TGTGCCAGCAGCTTAAACCAGGGTGCTGGCTACACCTTC
CASSLNQGAGYTF
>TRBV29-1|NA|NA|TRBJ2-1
TGCAGCGAGAAGTGGGGGCCTTACAATGAGCAGTTCTTC
CSEKWGPYNEQFF
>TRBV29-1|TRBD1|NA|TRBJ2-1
TGCAGCGGGCAGACAGGGGGGTACAATGAGCAGTTCTTC
CSGQTGGYNEQFF
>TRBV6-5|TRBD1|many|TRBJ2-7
TGTGCCAGCAGTTACTCCGGGACAGAAGGCGGGCAGTACTTC
CASSYSGTEGGQYF
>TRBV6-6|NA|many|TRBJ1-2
TGTGCCAGCAGTTACTCGTTGATAGCTAACTATGGCTACACCTTC
CASSYSLIANYGYTF
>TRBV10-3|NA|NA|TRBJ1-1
TGTGCCATCAAAGAGACAACAAGCACTGAAGCTTTCTTT
CAIKETTSTEAFF
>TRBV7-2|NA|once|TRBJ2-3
TGTGCCAGCAGCACCCGGGGGGCAGGTTGGACAGATACGCAGTATTTT
CASSTRGAGWTDTQYF
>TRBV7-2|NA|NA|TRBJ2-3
TGTGCCAGCAGCCCCTCACGCGGCGAGACAGATACGCAGTATTTT
CASSPSRGETDTQYF
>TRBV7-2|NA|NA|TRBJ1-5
TGTGCCAGCAGCTTCTTAGACACAAGGAAGCATTTT
CASSFLDTRKHF
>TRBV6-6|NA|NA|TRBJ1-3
TGTGCCAGCAGCCAGCCTGGAAACACCATATATTTT
CASSQPGNTIYF
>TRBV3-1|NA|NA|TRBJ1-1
TGTGCCAGCAGCCAAGTCAGGGGCCCAATTGAAGCTTTCTTT
CASSQVRGPIEAFF
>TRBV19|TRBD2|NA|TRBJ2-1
TGTGCCAGTAGTACCTCCAGCGGGACCTACAATGAGCAGTTCTTC
CASSTSSGTYNEQFF
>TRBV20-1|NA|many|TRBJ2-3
TGCAGTGCTTCCCCTCCCACCGGGAGCACAGATACGCAGTATTTT
CSASPPTGSTDTQYF
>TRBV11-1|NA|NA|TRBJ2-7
TGTGCCAGCAGCTCCGCAGGGGTGACTGATTACGAGCAGTACTTC
CASSSAGVTDYEQYF
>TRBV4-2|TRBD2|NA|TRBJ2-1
TGTGCCAGCAGCCAAGGTAGCGGGGGGGCTTCTGAGCAGTTCTTC
CASSQGSGGASEQFF
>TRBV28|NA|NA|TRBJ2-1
TGTGCCAGCAGTTCCCGACCCTACAATGAGCAGTTCTTC
CASSSRPYNEQFF
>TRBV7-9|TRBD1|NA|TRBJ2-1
TGTGCCAGCAGCGCTGGGACAGGGGGAATCTTTGAGCAGTTCTTC
CASSAGTGGIFEQFF